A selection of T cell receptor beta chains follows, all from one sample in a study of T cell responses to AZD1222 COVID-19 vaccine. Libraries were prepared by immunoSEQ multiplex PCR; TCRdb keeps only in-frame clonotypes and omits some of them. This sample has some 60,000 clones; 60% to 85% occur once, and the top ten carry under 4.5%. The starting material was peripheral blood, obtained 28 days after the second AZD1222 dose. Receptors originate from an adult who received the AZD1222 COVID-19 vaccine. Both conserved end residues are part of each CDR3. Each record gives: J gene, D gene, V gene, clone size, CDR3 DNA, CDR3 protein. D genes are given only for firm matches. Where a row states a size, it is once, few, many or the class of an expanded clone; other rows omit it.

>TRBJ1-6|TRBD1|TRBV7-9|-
TGTGCCAGCACCGGACAGGGACCGAGCTCCTATAATTCACCCCTCCACTTT
CASTGQGPSSYNSPLHF
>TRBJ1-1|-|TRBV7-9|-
TGTGCCAGCAGCTTTGCGGGCGGGGGGCAGAACACTGAAGCTTTCTTT
CASSFAGGGQNTEAFF
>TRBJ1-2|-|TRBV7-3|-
TGTGCCAGCAGCTTAAACCCAGGGCTCCATGGCTACACCTTC
CASSLNPGLHGYTF
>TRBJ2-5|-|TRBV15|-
TGTGCCACCAGCAGAGTCGGGGTGGGAGAGACCCAGTACTTC
CATSRVGVGETQYF
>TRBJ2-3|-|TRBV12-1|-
TGTGCCAGCAGCCAGACTAGCGGGTCGAAGTCAGATACGCAGTATTTT
CASSQTSGSKSDTQYF
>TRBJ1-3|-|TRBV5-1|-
TGCGCCAGCAGCTTGGCACGGGCAAGCGGAAACACCATATATTTT
CASSLARASGNTIYF
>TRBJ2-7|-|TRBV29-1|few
TGCAGCGTTGGGCTTAGCGGTTACGAGCAGTACTTC
CSVGLSGYEQYF
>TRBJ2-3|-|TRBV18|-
TGTGCCAGCTCACCCCGGGAAGGATCCACAGATACGCAGTATTTT
CASSPREGSTDTQYF
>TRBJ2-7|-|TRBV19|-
TGTGCCAGTAGCCCGGGACGCAGATCCTGGGACGAGCAGTACTTC
CASSPGRRSWDEQYF
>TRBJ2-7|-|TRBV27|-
TGTGCCAGCAGTTTCCGCCAACCCTACGAGCAGTACTTC
CASSFRQPYEQYF
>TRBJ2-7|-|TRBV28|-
TGTGCCAGCTGCGTACGAGCCTACGAGCAGTACTTC
CASCVRAYEQYF
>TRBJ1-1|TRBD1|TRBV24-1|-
TGTGCCACCAGTGATGCGACAGGGAGGAACACTGAAGCTTTCTTT
CATSDATGRNTEAFF
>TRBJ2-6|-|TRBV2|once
TGTGCCAGCAGTGAAGTGACACAGGCGAGCTCTGGGGCCAACGTCCTGACTTTC
CASSEVTQASSGANVLTF
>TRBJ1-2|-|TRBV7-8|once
TGTGCCAGCAGCTTAGCCCGGGTGGGAGATGGGGGCTATGGCTACACCTTC
CASSLARVGDGGYGYTF
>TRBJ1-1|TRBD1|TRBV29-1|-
TGCAGCGTCGGCCAAACAGGGGCTGGGACTGAAGCTTTCTTT
CSVGQTGAGTEAFF
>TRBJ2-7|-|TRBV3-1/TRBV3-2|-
TGTGCCAGCAGCCAAGGGTTCGGGCAACGACACGAGCAGTACTTC
CASSQGFGQRHEQYF
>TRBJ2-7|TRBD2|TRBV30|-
TGTGCCTGGTGGGAGCGGGGTGCCTACGAGCAGTACTTC
CAWWERGAYEQYF
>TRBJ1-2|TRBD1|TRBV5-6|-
TGTGCCAGCACCTTGCGGGACAGACTATATGGCTACACCTTC
CASTLRDRLYGYTF
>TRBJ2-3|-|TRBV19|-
TGTGCCAGTAGTATAGAGCCGGGACCGCAGCAGTATTTT
CASSIEPGPQQYF
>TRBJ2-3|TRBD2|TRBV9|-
TGTGCCAGCAGCGTACGAGCGGGGCCCGCTGGCACAGATACGCAGTATTTT
CASSVRAGPAGTDTQYF
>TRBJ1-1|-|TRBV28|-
TGTGCCAGCAGTCAGTTGGGGCAGGCCACTGAAGCTTTCTTT
CASSQLGQATEAFF
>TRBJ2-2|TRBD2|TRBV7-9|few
TGTGCCAGCAGCCTAGCTACGGGGGGGCATCCCGGGGAGCTGTTTTTT
CASSLATGGHPGELFF
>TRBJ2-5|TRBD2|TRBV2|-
TGTGCCAGCAGTGAACTAGCGGGGATGGGTGAGACCCAGTACTTC
CASSELAGMGETQYF
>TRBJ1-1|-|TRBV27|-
TGTGCCAGCAGTTTATTGTCAGGGAACACTGAAGCTTTCTTT
CASSLLSGNTEAFF
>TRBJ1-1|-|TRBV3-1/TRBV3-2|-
TGTGCCAGCAGCCAAGCCGGGAACACTGAAGCTTTCTTT
CASSQAGNTEAFF
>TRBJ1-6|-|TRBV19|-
TGTGCCAGTAGACCCACCGTAGTTACCGGTTCACCCCTCCACTTT
CASRPTVVTGSPLHF
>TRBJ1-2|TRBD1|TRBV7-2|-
TGTGCCAGCAGCTTAAACCTGGGAGGAGGGGGCGTTGGCTACACCTTC
CASSLNLGGGGVGYTF
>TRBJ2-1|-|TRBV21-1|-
TGTGCCAGCAGCAGAGGGGTGAATGAGCAGTTCTTC
CASSRGVNEQFF
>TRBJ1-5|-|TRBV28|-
TGTGCCAGCATCCGAAGCGCGCATCAGCCCCAGCATTTT
CASIRSAHQPQHF
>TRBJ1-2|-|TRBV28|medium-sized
TGTGCCAGCAGTCCTGGACAATTCCTCTATGGCTACACCTTC
CASSPGQFLYGYTF
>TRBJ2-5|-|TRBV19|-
TGTGCCAGTAGTATTACCAGGGAAGAGACCCAGTACTTC
CASSITREETQYF
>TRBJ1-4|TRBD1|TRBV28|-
TGTGCCAGCAGTGGGACAGGGAGGATTGAAAAACTGTTTTTT
CASSGTGRIEKLFF
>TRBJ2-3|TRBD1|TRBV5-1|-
TGCGCCAGCAGCTGGGGCTGGGACAGGGTCACTAGCACAGATACGCAGTATTTT
CASSWGWDRVTSTDTQYF
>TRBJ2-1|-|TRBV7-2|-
TGTGCCAGCAGCTCCCAGCCCCGATCCAATGAGCAGTTCTTC
CASSSQPRSNEQFF
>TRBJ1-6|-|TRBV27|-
TGTGCCAGCACCTCGGGGTTCCTTTCACCCCTCCACTTT
CASTSGFLSPLHF
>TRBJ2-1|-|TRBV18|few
TGTGCCAGCTCACCGGCCGGGACGGAAGACAATGAGCAGTTCTTC
CASSPAGTEDNEQFF
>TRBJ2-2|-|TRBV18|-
TGTGCCAGCTCACCCGAGGTGCCGCAAAACACCGGGGAGCTGTTTTTT
CASSPEVPQNTGELFF
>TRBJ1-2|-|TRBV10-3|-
TGTGCCATCAGTGAGATCGGGGAAAACTATGGCTACACCTTC
CAISEIGENYGYTF
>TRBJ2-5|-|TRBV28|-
TGTGCCAGCAGTTTACAAGCGTCCGGGACCCAGTACTTC
CASSLQASGTQYF
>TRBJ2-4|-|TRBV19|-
TGTGCCAGTAGTATAGGGACGAAAAACATTCAGTACTTC
CASSIGTKNIQYF
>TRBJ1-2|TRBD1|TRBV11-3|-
TGTGCCAGCAGCTCTTTGACAGGGGGAATTGATGGCTACACCTTC
CASSSLTGGIDGYTF
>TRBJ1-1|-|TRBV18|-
TGTGCCAGCTCACCACCGGGGTGGGAAAGCACTGAAGCTTTCTTT
CASSPPGWESTEAFF
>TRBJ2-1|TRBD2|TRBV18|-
TGTGCCAGCTCACCAGACAGCGGGGGACCTTTTGCCTACAATGAGCAGTTCTTC
CASSPDSGGPFAYNEQFF
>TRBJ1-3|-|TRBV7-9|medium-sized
TGTGCCAGCAGCTCATTCAGGTCAGCCTCTGGAAACACCATATATTTT
CASSSFRSASGNTIYF
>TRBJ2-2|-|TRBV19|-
TGTGCCAGTACGACAGACTCCGCGAACACCGGGGAGCTGTTTTTT
CASTTDSANTGELFF
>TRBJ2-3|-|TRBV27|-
TGTGCCAGCAGTTTTCGGCTAGTTGGTGATACGCAGTATTTT
CASSFRLVGDTQYF
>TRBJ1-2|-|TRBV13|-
TGTGCCAGCAGCTCCAGGACAGAGTACTATGGCTACACCTTC
CASSSRTEYYGYTF
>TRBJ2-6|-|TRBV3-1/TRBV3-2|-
TGTGCCAGCAGCCAAGCCCTCAACTCTGGGGCCAACGTCCTGACTTTC
CASSQALNSGANVLTF
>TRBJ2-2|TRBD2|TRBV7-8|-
TGTGCCAGCAGCCTTCTAGCGGGGGGGCTCACCGGGGAGCTGTTTTTT
CASSLLAGGLTGELFF
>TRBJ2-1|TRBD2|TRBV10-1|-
TGCGCCAGCAGCCTACTAGCGGGGGCTAACTACAATGAGCAGTTCTTC
CASSLLAGANYNEQFF